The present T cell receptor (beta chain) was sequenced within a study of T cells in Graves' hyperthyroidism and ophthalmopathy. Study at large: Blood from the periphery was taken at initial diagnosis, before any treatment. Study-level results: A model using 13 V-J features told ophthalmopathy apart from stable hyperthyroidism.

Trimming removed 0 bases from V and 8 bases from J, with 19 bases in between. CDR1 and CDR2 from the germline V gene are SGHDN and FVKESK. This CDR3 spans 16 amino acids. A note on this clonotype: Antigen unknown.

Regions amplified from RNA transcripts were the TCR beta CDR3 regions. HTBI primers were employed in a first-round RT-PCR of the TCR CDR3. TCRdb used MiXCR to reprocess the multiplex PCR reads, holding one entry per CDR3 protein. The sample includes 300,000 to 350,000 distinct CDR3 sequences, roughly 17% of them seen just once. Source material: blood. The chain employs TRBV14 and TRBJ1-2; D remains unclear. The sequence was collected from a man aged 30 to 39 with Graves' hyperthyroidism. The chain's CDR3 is CASSQERNPAGGGYTF. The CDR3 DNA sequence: TGTGCCAGCAGCCAAGAACGAAATCCAGCAGGCGGCGGCTACACCTTC.